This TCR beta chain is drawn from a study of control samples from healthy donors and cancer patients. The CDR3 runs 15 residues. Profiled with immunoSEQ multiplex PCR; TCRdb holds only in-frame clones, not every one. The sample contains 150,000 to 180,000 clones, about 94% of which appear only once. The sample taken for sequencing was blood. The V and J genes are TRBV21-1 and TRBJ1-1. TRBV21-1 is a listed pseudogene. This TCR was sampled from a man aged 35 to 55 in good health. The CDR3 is CASSPLTPECTEAFF. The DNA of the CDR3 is TGTGCCAGCAGCCCCCTTACCCCTGAGTGCACTGAAGCTTTCTTT.